This T cell receptor (beta chain) was recorded in a study of OX40 agonist ivuxolimab in advanced cancers. Generated by immunoSEQ multiplex PCR, the TCRdb table keeps only in-frame clones and is missing some. This table has 25,000 to 30,000 clones, roughly 80% appearing once. This clone was observed a handful of times. Its antigen is as yet unknown. Study-wide findings and caveats: No determination was made of the antigen specificity of the expanded peripheral T cells.

The CDR3 is 15 residues long. The V segment lost 9 bases and the J segment 0 bases; nucleotides outside the gene matches: 8. The germline V gene has CDR1 MNHEY and CDR2 SVGAGI. This sample comprised CD4+ or CD8+ T cells sorted from blood, obtained in a trial of the OX40 agonist ivuxolimab. The chain carries TRBV6-5 and TRBJ1-5; 7 positions match TRBD1. The sequence was collected from an adult with an advanced solid tumor such as melanoma, head and neck, liver or kidney cancer. In DNA form, the CDR3 reads TGTGCCAGTGGACCTTACAGGGGTAGCAATCAGCCCCAGCATTTT. It codes for CASGPYRGSNQPQHF.